These T cell receptor beta chains were read from a single sample in a study of blood T cell repertoires in COVID-19. Profiled with immunoSEQ multiplex PCR; TCRdb holds only in-frame clones, not every one. The sample records 90,000 or so clones, approximately 85% being singletons. Sequencing was done on a sample of peripheral blood. These receptors came from a man between 50 and 59 years old with active COVID-19. Both conserved end residues are part of each CDR3. The D gene is left open where the match is weak. Not all rows give a size; the values are once, few, many and, for expanded clones, a class.

TRBJ1-2 - TRBV4-3 - TGCGCCAGCAGCCAGGAAGGGACTCCAGACCGCTATGGCTACACCTTC CASSQEGTPDRYGYTF
TRBJ2-3 TRBD2 TRBV5-6 - TGTGCCAGCAGCTGGCCCCCGGGGCTAGCGGGTAGCACAGATACGCAGTATTTT CASSWPPGLAGSTDTQYF
TRBJ2-3 - TRBV28 - TGTGCCAGCAGTTTCCGGACAGCTTATAATACGCAGTATTTT CASSFRTAYNTQYF
TRBJ2-6 - TRBV27 - TGTGCCAGCAGTCCCTCTTGGGCCCAGAGCTCTGGGGCCAACGTCCTGACTTTC CASSPSWAQSSGANVLTF
TRBJ2-7 - TRBV30 - TGTGCCTGGAGTGTCCACTCCTACGAGCAGTACTTC CAWSVHSYEQYF
TRBJ1-1 TRBD1 TRBV5-1 once TGCGCCAGCAGCCCCTTAGTTGTGACAGGGATGAGGGAAGCTTTCTTT CASSPLVVTGMREAFF
TRBJ1-2 - TRBV19 once TGTGCCAGTAGTCCCGGGACACTTAACTATGGCTACACCTTC CASSPGTLNYGYTF
TRBJ2-7 - TRBV10-1 - TGCGCCAGCCCATCCAAAACAGCTACCTACGAGCAGTACTTC CASPSKTATYEQYF
TRBJ2-7 TRBD1 TRBV6-5 - TGTGCCACCTCGGGACAGGGCTCCTACGAGCAGTACTTC CATSGQGSYEQYF
TRBJ1-4 - TRBV4-2 - TGTGCCAGCAGCCAAGGGGGCTCGAACAATGAAAAACTGTTTTTT CASSQGGSNNEKLFF
TRBJ2-6 - TRBV6-2/TRBV6-3 - TGTGCCAGCAGTTATCTCTTCTCTGGGGCCAACGTCCTGACTTTC CASSYLFSGANVLTF
TRBJ2-1 - TRBV19 once TGTGCCAGTAGTGCGATCACAGGGCTACACACAGTCGATGAGCAGTTCTTC CASSAITGLHTVDEQFF
TRBJ2-2 TRBD2 TRBV4-3 few TGCGCCAGCAGCACGGGACTAGGTCTACTCACCGGGGAGCTGTTTTTT CASSTGLGLLTGELFF
TRBJ1-1 TRBD1 TRBV9 - TGTGCCAGCAGCGTAGGGGCAGGGGGCATTGAAGCTTTCTTT CASSVGAGGIEAFF
TRBJ1-6 TRBD1 TRBV28 few TGTGCCAGCAGTCTTTCCGGGACAGGAGTTAATTCACCCCTCCACTTT CASSLSGTGVNSPLHF
TRBJ2-3 TRBD2 TRBV4-3 - TGCGCCAGCAGCCGACAGGGACTAGCGGGGGGGCCCACAGATACGCAGTATTTT CASSRQGLAGGPTDTQYF
TRBJ1-2 - TRBV2 - TGTGCCAGCAGTGAAGGGCAGGACTATGGCTACACCTTC CASSEGQDYGYTF
TRBJ1-6 TRBD1 TRBV5-8 - TGTGCCAGCAGCTTGCTAGGGCAGGGGGATTCACCCCTCCACTTT CASSLLGQGDSPLHF
TRBJ1-1 - TRBV6-6 - TGTGCCAGCAGCCAAGGGGTAATGAACACTGAAGCTTTCTTT CASSQGVMNTEAFF
TRBJ2-1 TRBD2 TRBV11-2 - TGTGCCAGCGCGGGACTAGCGGGGGGCGAGTCCTACAATGAGCAGTTCTTC CASAGLAGGESYNEQFF
TRBJ2-2 TRBD2 TRBV18 - TGTGCCAGCTCACCAAGAGCGGGACCCAACACCGGGGAGCTGTTTTTT CASSPRAGPNTGELFF
TRBJ1-5 TRBD1 TRBV29-1 - TGCAGCGTTGGAGACGGGACAGGCGGAAGAGGGGTCAATCAGCCCCAGCATTTT CSVGDGTGGRGVNQPQHF
TRBJ1-5 TRBD1 TRBV28 - TGTGCCAGCAGTTCCAGGGGGTCCCAGCCCCAGCATTTT CASSSRGSQPQHF
TRBJ1-2 - TRBV14 few TGTGCCAGCAGCCAAGCCCTAGGCGATGCTTTGGGCTACACCTTC CASSQALGDALGYTF
TRBJ1-4 TRBD1 TRBV28 - TGTGCCAGCAGTCGGTTGGGACAGGGGGCTGAAAAACTGTTTTTT CASSRLGQGAEKLFF
TRBJ2-3 TRBD2 TRBV5-1 - TGCGCCAGCAGCTTCGGGGGACTAGAAGCAGATACGCAGTATTTT CASSFGGLEADTQYF